The entry that follows covers one T cell receptor beta chain sequence. No antigen is known for it. The germline gives CDR1 MDHEN, CDR2 SYDVKM. This CDR3 region has 15 residues. The V and J ends lost 4 bases and 5 bases respectively, with 14 bases between them. The entry originates in a study of a mutant IDH1 vaccine in newly diagnosed glioma. As for the study in general: Treated patients were roughly 62% male, about 38% female, mean age approximately 41 years. Patients arrived already treated with radiotherapy, temozolomide, or both, most having had both.

Whole-study results and caveats: Among top peripheral T cell clonotypes, changes seemed unrelated to pseudoprogression.

Time point denoted: baseline, week 1 (first vaccination visit). Sample treatment: pre-vaccination baseline after standard-of-care therapy. Donor diagnoses consisted of new WHO grade 3 or 4 IDH1-mutant, ATRX-lost astrocytomas. The data were produced by immunoSEQ multiplex PCR, yet TCRdb's version contains in-frame clones alone and is incomplete. Of approximately 54,000 clones detected, approximately 80% appear once; the ten largest clones hold around 21%. The gene calls are TRBV28 and TRBJ2-2, with D unclear. This clonotype originated in a young man with glioma. The sequencing used PBMCs, collected from a glioma patient treated with radiotherapy, temozolomide or both. The CDR3 reads CASSYKGFSTGELFF. CDR3 bases: TGTGCCAGCAGTTATAAGGGATTTTCGACCGGGGAGCTGTTTTTT.